This T cell receptor beta chain originates from a study of tumor and adjacent non-tumor tissue in lung cancer. This clonotype was seen many times. Its antigen remains unidentified. Study-wide results and limits: Top 100 clones took a larger repertoire share in normal lung. TCR diversity was significantly greater in tumor than normal lung tissue. Shorter survival was associated with higher TCR diversity in tumors.

CDR1 and CDR2 (germline): LGHNA, YNFKEQ. The junction had 3 bases not matched to a gene; V was cut back by 3 bases and J by 2 bases. There are 16 residues in the CDR3. The template was RNA from unsorted bulk tissue. Between August and November 2014, newly diagnosed, chemotherapy-naive lung cancer patients underwent thoracic surgery in China. TCRbeta libraries were built with three rounds of nested PCR, modified from ARM-PCR. TCRdb used MiXCR to reprocess the multiplex PCR reads, holding one entry per CDR3 protein. Among approximately 79,000 distinct CDR3 sequences listed, approximately 77% were seen once.

The chain combines TRBV4-2 with TRBJ2-7, with 14 bases aligning to TRBD2. This sequence was found in a woman between 40 and 50 years old with non-small cell lung cancer. Source material: lung tumor tissue. The DNA of the CDR3 is TGTGCCAGCAGCCAGACGACTAGCGGGAGGGCCTACGAGCAGTACTTC. Translation: CASSQTTSGRAYEQYF.